Listed here are 17 T cell receptor beta chains from one sample, sequenced in a study of shared clonotypes between healthy human individuals. Assay used: immunoSEQ multiplex PCR; TCRdb lists only in-frame clones, some missing. Of about 2 million clones in the sample, over 85% were seen once. Sequenced material: naive CD4+ T cells sorted from blood. This sample's subset: CD45RA+ positively selected. These receptors were collected from a man younger than 35 in good health.

This rearrangement joins TRBV2 to TRBJ2-5; D might be TRBD1 (6 bases). Trimming left V 2 bases short and J 3 bases short, with 10 bases between. The germline CDR1 and CDR2 sequences are SNHLY and FYNNEI. This CDR3 region has 14 residues. The CDR3 loop is CASSELGGEETQYF. The CDR3 bases are TGTGCCAGCAGTGAACTAGGGGGTGAAGAGACCCAGTACTTC.

The chain joins TRBV6-5 to TRBJ2-5, with D perhaps given as TRBD1 or TRBD2 (6 bases each). The CDR3 has 15 residues. Germline CDR1 MNHEY, CDR2 SVGAGI. V shed 6 bases and J shed 6 bases, with 20 bases lying between them. CDR3 residues: CASSRVGGGGKTQYF. The DNA for the CDR3 is TGTGCCAGCAGCCGCGTTGGGGGCGGCGGGAAGACCCAGTACTTC.

This rearrangement joins TRBV5-1 to TRBJ2-7; a weak D match, TRBD1 (6 bases). Per germline, CDR1 SGHRS and CDR2 YFSETQ. The ends were cut back, 4 bases at V and 2 bases at J, with 19 bases in the middle. The CDR3 is 16 amino acids. In DNA, the CDR3 is TGCGCCAGCAGCCGGGGCGAGGGACACCGAACCTACGAGCAGTACTTC. It encodes CASSRGEGHRTYEQYF.

This chain uses TRBV10-3 with TRBJ2-5, with D perhaps TRBD2 (5 bases). Germline values: CDR1 ENHRY, CDR2 SYGVKD. CDR3 length equals 15 residues. Deletions cut 6 bases from V and 5 bases from J, with 19 bases between. The CDR3 loop is CAIRPGPPRGETQYF. DNA for the CDR3: TGTGCCATCAGGCCCGGGCCCCCGAGAGGGGAGACCCAGTACTTC.

Turning to this clone: Just one base apart from a much larger clone, this may be a read error. This sample also contains other DNA sequences that code for the same CDR3. The chain carries TRBV5-4 and TRBJ1-2; D not certain. Germline values: CDR1 SGHNT, CDR2 YYREEE (reference sequence). CDR3 size: 11 residues. V gave up 3 bases and J gave up 2 bases, with 2 bases separating them. Here the CDR3 DNA reads TGTGCCAGCAGCTCCAACTATGGCTACACCTTC. This gives the protein CASSSNYGYTF. The full variable domain, completed using reference TRBV5-4 and TRBJ1-2, is ETGVTQSPTHLIKTRGQQVTLRCSSQSGHNTVSWYQQALGQGPQFIFQYYREEENGRGNFPPRFSGLQFPNYSSELNVNALELDDSALYLCASSSNYGYTFGSGTRLTVV.

The rearrangement uses TRBV7-6 and TRBJ2-2, with D possibly being TRBD1 (5 bases). Germline-derived CDR1 and CDR2 are SGHVS and FNYEAQ. This CDR3 comprises 14 residues. With 1 base removed from V and 11 bases from J, the gap between germline ends came to 14 bases. CDR3 protein: CASSLVERTGELFF. The CDR3 nucleotides read TGTGCCAGCAGCTTAGTGGAGCGAACAGGAGAGCTGTTTTTT.

The V call is TRBV5-1, the J call TRBJ1-4; no clear D gene. V dropped 5 bases and J dropped 3 bases, with 14 bases sitting between them. The CDR3 has 15 residues. Germline assignment: CDR1 SGHRS and CDR2 YFSETQ. The CDR3 DNA is TGCGCCAGCAGGGAAGACGTTACCGCTAATGAAAAACTGTTTTTT. Amino acids: CASREDVTANEKLFF.

The V and J genes are TRBV19 and TRBJ2-1; 8 nucleotides match TRBD1. The germline V gene has CDR1 LNHDA and CDR2 SQIVND (reference sequence). After removal of 3 bases from V and 8 bases from J, the junction contained 9 bases not matched to a gene. This CDR3 has 15 amino acids. The CDR3 region has the DNA TGTGCCAGTAGTATTTCAAAGACAGGGGCCTATGAGCAGTTCTTC. Its translation: CASSISKTGAYEQFF.

This sequence joins TRBV10-2 and TRBJ1-2; 9 positions agree with TRBD1. Germline CDR1 is WSHSY and CDR2 is SAAADI. Trimming removed 0 bases from V and 9 bases from J; junction bases left unmatched: 5. The length of the CDR3 is 14 residues. The CDR3 DNA reads as TGCGCCAGCAGTGAGTCAGGTGGGACAGGGAGCTACACCTTC. Protein sequence: CASSESGGTGSYTF.

This chain connects TRBV5-1 to TRBJ1-1; D not resolved. Germline assignment: CDR1 SGHRS and CDR2 YFSETQ. There are 15 residues in the CDR3. V was clipped by 1 base and J by 2 bases, with 12 bases between them. This CDR3 is CASSLYPPVNTEAFF. The CDR3 nucleotides read TGCGCCAGCAGCTTGTATCCTCCGGTTAACACTGAAGCTTTCTTT.

This chain connects TRBV11-3 to TRBJ2-7; D is ambiguous. The CDR3 is made up of 14 amino acids. Germline-derived CDR1 and CDR2 are SGHNT and YENEEA. V was pared by 11 bases and J by 0 bases, with 17 bases between. The DNA of the CDR3 is TGTGCCCACTGGCCCCACGGAAGCTCCTACGAGCAGTACTTC. This sequence encodes CAHWPHGSSYEQYF.

The chain recombines TRBV5-1 with TRBJ2-2, with D unclear. CDR3 length equals 16 residues. Germline CDR1 SGHRS, CDR2 YFSETQ. V was cut by 1 base and J by 0 bases, with 10 bases left in between. The DNA of the CDR3 is TGCGCCAGCAGCTTGAGGGCCGGCCCGAACACCGGGGAGCTGTTTTTT. Encoded protein: CASSLRAGPNTGELFF.

The chain combines TRBV9 with TRBJ1-3, with 9 bases fitting TRBD1. The length of the CDR3 is 16 residues. The trim removed 3 bases at V and 2 bases at J, leaving 6 bases unmatched. Germline assignment: CDR1 SGDLS and CDR2 YYNGEE. The DNA of the CDR3 is TGTGCCAGCAGCGGGGCCGGGACAGGGACTGGAAACACCATATATTTT. It encodes CASSGAGTGTGNTIYF.

The chain is built from TRBV7-8 and TRBJ2-7, with D tentatively TRBD1 (6 bases). The ends were cut back, 4 bases at V and 5 bases at J, with 18 bases in the middle. The germline CDR1 and CDR2 sequences are SGHVS and FQNEAQ. CDR3 length: 15 amino acids. The CDR3 here is CASSWQQGSLNEQYF. The CDR3 bases are TGTGCCAGCAGCTGGCAACAGGGTTCGTTGAACGAGCAGTACTTC.

V is TRBV27 and J is TRBJ2-3; a weak D match, TRBD2 (6 bases). CDR1 is MNHEY, CDR2 SMNVEV, per germline (reference sequence). Trimming took 4 bases from V and 4 from J, leaving 18 bases between them. The CDR3 loop spans 16 amino acids. The CDR3 protein is CASSSLRRDLADTQYF. In DNA form, the CDR3 reads TGTGCCAGCAGTTCCCTCCGGCGGGACCTGGCAGATACGCAGTATTTT.

In nucleotides, the CDR3 is TGTGCCAGCAGTGAACCTAGCGGGGGGATAAAAAACATTCAGTACTTC. Its protein is CASSEPSGGIKNIQYF. The rearrangement links TRBV2 to TRBJ2-4; 11 nucleotides line up with TRBD2. The CDR3 contains 16 residues. The germline V gene encodes CDR1 SNHLY and CDR2 FYNNEI. J gave up 4 bases and V 2 bases, and 4 bases lay outside the gene matches. The entire variable domain, with the rest obtained from reference TRBV2 and TRBJ2-4, is as follows: EPEVTQTPSHQVTQMGQEVILRCVPISNHLYFYWYRQILGQKVEFLVSFYNNEISEKSEIFDDQFSVERPDGSNFTLKIRSTKLEDSAMYFCASSEPSGGIKNIQYFGAGTRLSVL.

The gene calls are TRBV28 and TRBJ1-6, with 8 bases matching TRBD1. CDR3 length: 15 amino acids. Per the germline V gene, CDR1 is MDHEN and CDR2 is SYDVKM. Trimming removed 7 bases from V and 7 bases from J; junction bases left unmatched: 9. The CDR3 nucleotides are TGTGCCAGCACCGAGATGGACAGGGAGAATTCACCCCTCCACTTT. Amino acid sequence: CASTEMDRENSPLHF. Full variable domain (outside the CDR3, taken from reference TRBV28 and TRBJ1-6): DVKVTQSSRYLVKRTGEKVFLECVQDMDHENMFWYRQDPGLGLRLIYFSYDVKMKEKGDIPEGYSVSREKKERFSLILESASTNQTSMYLCASTEMDRENSPLHFGNGTRLTVT.